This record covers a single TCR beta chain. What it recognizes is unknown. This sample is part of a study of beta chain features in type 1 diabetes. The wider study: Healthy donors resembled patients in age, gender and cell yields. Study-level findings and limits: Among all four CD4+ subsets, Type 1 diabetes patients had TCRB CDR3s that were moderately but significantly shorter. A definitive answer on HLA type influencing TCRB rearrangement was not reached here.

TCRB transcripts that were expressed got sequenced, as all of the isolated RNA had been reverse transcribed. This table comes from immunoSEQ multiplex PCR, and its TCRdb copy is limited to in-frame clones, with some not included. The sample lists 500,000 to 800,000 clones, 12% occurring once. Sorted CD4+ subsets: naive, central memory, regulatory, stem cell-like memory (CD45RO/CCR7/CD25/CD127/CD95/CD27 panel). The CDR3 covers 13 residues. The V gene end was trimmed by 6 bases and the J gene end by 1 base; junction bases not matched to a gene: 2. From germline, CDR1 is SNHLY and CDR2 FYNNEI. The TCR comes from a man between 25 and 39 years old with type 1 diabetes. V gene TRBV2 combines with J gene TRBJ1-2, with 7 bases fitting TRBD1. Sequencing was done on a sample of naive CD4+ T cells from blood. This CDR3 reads CASRRDSNYGYTF. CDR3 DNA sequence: TGTGCCAGCAGGAGGGACAGTAACTATGGCTACACCTTC.